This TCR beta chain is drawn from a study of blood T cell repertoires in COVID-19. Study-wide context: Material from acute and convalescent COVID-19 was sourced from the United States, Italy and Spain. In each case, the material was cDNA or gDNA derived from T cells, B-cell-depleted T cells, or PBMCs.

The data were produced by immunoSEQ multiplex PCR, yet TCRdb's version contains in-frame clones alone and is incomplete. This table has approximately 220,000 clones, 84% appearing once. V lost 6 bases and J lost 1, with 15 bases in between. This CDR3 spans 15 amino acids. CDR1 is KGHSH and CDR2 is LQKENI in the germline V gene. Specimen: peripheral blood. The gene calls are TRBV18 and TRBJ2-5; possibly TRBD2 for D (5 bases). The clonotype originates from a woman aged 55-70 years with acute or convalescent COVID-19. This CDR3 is CASSRRSGLQETQYF. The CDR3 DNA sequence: TGTGCCAGCTCCCGACGGAGCGGCCTCCAAGAGACCCAGTACTTC.